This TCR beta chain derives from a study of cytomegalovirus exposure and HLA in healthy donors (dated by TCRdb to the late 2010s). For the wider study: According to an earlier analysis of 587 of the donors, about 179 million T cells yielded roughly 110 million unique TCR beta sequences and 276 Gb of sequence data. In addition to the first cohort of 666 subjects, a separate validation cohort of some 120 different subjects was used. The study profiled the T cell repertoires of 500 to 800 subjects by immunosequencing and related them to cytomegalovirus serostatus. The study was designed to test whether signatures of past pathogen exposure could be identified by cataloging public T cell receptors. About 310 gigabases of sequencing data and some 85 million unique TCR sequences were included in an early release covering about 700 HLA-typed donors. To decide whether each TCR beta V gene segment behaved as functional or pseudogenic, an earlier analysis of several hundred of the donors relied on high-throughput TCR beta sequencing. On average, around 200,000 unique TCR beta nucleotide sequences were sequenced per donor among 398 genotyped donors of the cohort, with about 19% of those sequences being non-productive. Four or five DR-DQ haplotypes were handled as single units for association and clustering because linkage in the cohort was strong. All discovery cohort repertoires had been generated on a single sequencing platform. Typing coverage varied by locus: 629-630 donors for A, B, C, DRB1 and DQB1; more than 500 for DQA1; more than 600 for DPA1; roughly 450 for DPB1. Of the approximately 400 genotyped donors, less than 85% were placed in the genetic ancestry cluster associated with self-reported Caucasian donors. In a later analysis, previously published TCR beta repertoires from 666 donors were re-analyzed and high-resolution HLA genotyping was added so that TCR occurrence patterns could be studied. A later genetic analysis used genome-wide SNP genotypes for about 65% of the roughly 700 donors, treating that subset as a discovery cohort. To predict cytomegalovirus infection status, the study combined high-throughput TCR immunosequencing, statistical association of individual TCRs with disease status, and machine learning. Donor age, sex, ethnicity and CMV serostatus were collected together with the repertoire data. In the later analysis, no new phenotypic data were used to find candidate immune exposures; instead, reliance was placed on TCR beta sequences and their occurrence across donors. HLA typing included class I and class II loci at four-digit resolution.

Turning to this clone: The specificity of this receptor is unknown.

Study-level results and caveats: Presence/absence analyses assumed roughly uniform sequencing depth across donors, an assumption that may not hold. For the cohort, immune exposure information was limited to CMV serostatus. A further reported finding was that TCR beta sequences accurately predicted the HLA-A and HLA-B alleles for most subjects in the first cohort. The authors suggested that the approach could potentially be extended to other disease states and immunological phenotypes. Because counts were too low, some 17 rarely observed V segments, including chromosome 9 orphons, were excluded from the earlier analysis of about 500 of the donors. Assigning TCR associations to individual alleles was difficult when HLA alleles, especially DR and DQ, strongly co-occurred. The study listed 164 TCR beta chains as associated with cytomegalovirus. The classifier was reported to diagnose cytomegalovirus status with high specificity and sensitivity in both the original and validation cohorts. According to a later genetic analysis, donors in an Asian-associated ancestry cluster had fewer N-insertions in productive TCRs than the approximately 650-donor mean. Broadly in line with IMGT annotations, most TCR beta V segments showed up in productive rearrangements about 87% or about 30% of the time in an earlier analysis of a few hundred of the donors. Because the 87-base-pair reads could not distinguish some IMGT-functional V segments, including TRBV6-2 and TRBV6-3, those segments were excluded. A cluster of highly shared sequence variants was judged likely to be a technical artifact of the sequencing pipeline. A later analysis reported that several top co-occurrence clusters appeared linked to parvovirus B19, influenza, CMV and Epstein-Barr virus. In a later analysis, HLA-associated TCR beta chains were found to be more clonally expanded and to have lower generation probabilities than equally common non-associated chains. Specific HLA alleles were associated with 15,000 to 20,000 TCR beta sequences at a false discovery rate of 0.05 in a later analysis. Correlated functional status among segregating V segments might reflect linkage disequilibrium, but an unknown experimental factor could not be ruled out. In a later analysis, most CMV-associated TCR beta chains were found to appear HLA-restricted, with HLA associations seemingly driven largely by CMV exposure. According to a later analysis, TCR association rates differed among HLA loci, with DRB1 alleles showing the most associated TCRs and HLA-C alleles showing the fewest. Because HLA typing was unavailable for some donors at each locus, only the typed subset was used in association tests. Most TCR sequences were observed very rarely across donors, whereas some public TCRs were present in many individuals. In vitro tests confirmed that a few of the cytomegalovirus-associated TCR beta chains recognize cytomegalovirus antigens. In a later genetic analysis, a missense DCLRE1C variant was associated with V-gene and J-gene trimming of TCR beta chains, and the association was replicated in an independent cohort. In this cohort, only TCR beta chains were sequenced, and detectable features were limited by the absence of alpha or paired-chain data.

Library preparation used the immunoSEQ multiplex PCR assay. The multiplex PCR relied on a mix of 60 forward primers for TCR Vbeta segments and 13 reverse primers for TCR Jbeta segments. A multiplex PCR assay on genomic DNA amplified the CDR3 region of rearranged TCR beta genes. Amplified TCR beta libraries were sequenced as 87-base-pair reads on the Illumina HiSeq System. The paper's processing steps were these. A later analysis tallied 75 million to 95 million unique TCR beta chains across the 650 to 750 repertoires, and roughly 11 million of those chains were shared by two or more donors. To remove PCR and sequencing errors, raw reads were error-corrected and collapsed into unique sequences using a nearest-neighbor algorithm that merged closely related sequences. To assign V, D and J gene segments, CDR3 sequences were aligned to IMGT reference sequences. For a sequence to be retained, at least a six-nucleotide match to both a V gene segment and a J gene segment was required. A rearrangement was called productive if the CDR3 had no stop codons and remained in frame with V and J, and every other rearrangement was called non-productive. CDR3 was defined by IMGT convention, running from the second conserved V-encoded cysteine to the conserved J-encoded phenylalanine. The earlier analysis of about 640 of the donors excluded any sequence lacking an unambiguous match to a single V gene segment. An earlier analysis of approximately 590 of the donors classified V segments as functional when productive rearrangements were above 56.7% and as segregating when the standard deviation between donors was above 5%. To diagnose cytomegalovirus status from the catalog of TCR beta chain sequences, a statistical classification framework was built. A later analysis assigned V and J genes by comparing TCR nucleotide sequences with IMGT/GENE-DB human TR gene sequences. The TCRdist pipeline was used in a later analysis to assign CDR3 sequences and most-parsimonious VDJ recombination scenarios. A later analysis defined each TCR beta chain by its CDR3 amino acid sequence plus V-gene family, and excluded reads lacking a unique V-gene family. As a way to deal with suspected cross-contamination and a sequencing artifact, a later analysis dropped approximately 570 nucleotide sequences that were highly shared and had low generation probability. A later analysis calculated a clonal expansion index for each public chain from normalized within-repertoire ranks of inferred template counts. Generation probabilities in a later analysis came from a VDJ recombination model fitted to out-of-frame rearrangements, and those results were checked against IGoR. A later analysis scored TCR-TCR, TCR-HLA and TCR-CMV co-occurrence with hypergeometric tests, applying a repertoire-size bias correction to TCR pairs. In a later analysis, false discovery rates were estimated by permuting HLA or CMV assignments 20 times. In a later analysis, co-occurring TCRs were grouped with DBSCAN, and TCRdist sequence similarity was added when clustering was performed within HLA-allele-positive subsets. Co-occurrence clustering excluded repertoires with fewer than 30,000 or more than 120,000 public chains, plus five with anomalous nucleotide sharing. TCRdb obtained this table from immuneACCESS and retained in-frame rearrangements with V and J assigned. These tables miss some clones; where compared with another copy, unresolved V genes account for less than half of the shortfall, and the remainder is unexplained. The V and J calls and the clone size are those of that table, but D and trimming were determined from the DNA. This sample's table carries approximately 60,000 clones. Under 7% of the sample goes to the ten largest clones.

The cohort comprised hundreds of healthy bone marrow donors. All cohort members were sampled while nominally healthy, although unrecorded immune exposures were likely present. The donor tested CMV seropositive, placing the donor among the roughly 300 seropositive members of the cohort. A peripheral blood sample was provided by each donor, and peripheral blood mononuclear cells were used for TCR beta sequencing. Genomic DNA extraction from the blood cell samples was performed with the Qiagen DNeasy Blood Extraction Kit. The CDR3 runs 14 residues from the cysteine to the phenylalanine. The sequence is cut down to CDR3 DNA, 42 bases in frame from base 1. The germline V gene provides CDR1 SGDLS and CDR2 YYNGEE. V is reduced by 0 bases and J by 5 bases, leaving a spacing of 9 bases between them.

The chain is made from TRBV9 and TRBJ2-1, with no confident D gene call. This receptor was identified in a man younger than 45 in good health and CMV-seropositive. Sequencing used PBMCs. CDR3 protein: CASSVVAHDNEQFF. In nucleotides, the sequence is TGTGCCAGCAGCGTAGTGGCCCATGACAATGAGCAGTTCTTC.